This TCR beta chain is drawn from a study of blood T cell repertoires in COVID-19 (TCRdb year 2020). Regarding the complete study: Collaborator samples came from the United States, Italy and Spain and covered acute and convalescent phases of COVID-19. The material from the prospective study consisted of cDNA or gDNA derived from T cells, B-cell-depleted T cells, or PBMCs. Deeply sampled blood TCRbeta repertoires from subjects exposed to, actively infected with, or recovered from COVID-19 were included in the dataset. A freely available public database, intended as a resource for researchers studying the immune response to SARS-CoV-2, is where the repertoires were released. Samples came from the ongoing ImmuneRACE study (first 160 participants) plus 1,254 subjects from 6 global collaborators. Sample metadata almost always included a de-identified subject ID, COVID-19 status, age in years and sex. Where HLA class I and class II types were available, the types were taken from metadata supplied by the sample provider, not from assay-based typing.

Participants in the prospective study were enrolled through a virtual design, were aged roughly 18 to 95 years, and lived in approximately 24 United States geographic areas. To assign participants to cohorts, the prospective study relied on clinical history that participants themselves reported in a screening survey and a study questionnaire. Recovered participants in ImmuneRACE Cohort 3 were defined as having two consecutive negative NP/OP PCR tests, clearance from a healthcare professional, or resolution of symptoms. In the prospective study, mobile phlebotomists collected whole blood, serum and a nasopharyngeal or oropharyngeal swab from each participant. Prospective study participants could optionally give additional blood draws and questionnaires over an approximately two-month period. Before DNA extraction, prospective study blood samples were shipped either frozen or at room temperature.

The immunoSEQ Assay, a bias-controlled multiplex PCR, was used to amplify TCRbeta CDR3 regions from genomic DNA. In the paper's pipeline: Nucleated cell counts per sample were estimated from amplification of reference gene primers within the assay. To quantify the absolute abundance of each unique TCRbeta CDR3 rearrangement, sequence reads were collapsed and filtered. For each sample, productive Simpson clonality was calculated by taking the square root of Simpson's diversity index across productive rearrangements. Held by TCRdb, this immuneACCESS table contains in-frame sequences only and omits some clones. Under half of the omission traces to an unresolved V gene where checked; the cause of the rest is unknown. The V and J calls and clone size come from that table; D and trimming were worked out from the DNA. For this sample there are some 170,000 clones; around 85% appear just once. More than 5% of the sample is in the top ten clones.

As regards this clone: No cognate antigen has been identified for it. Within one base of it there is no much larger clone, and no base qualities were kept.

Summary of the overall study and its limitations: The amount of clinical and demographic metadata varied by source and participant and was provided uncurated.

V and J are truncated by 1 base and 3 bases respectively, leaving an intervening sequence of 10 bases. From a lookup of the germline V gene (reference sequence), CDR1 and CDR2 are LNHDA and SQIVND. From cysteine to phenylalanine, the CDR3 is 14 amino acids long. Only the CDR3 region is kept as DNA, spanning 42 bases read in frame from base 1. The sample was PBMCs or T cells enriched from blood (not recorded which). This sequence originates from a man aged 40-49 years who had recovered from COVID-19. The sequence is built from TRBV19 and TRBJ2-7; the D region possibly corresponds to TRBD2 (6 bases align). The CDR3: CASSIAGEGYEQYF. In nucleotides, the sequence is TGTGCCAGTAGTATAGCGGGGGAAGGCTACGAGCAGTACTTC.